This is a list of T cell receptor beta chains from one sample in a study of T cells in Graves' hyperthyroidism and ophthalmopathy. TCRdb ran MiXCR on the multiplex PCR reads and lists one entry per CDR3 protein. The sample contains around 690,000 distinct CDR3 sequences, less than 25% of which appear only once. Sequenced sample: blood. The receptors originated from a man aged 30 to 39 with Graves' ophthalmopathy. CDR3s include the opening cysteine and the closing phenylalanine or tryptophan. The D gene is left open where the match is weak. Size tells how often a clone was seen (once, few, many) or the class of an expanded clone, and some rows leave it out.

TRBV9	-	TRBJ1-1	few	CASSVDGGRGTEAFF	TGTGCCAGCAGCGTAGACGGGGGCCGCGGCACTGAAGCTTTCTTT
TRBV3-1	TRBD1	TRBJ2-2	-	CASSQAARGRTGELFF	TGTGCCAGCAGCCAAGCCGCCAGGGGGAGAACCGGGGAGCTGTTTTTT
TRBV6-2/TRBV6-3	TRBD2	TRBJ2-7	few	CASTGGTSGFYEQYF	TGTGCCAGCACTGGGGGGACTAGCGGCTTCTACGAGCAGTACTTC
TRBV20-1	-	TRBJ1-5	-	CSASRDTHQPQHF	TGCAGTGCTAGCAGGGACACTCATCAGCCCCAGCATTTT
TRBV5-1	TRBD2	TRBJ2-5	few	CASSSSPGLAGGLEETQYF	TGCGCCAGCAGCTCCAGCCCGGGACTAGCGGGAGGGTTGGAGGAGACCCAGTACTTC
TRBV5-5	-	TRBJ1-6	-	CASTGQYNSPLHF	TGTGCCAGCACTGGACAGTATAATTCACCCCTCCACTTT
TRBV28	TRBD1	TRBJ1-2	many	CASSLPGQAVSNYGYTF	TGTGCCAGCAGTTTACCGGGACAGGCGGTATCTAACTATGGCTACACCTTC
TRBV28	-	TRBJ2-1	-	CASKTSSGVSSYNEQFF	TGTGCCAGCAAAACCAGTAGCGGAGTGAGCTCCTACAATGAGCAGTTCTTC
TRBV10-1	TRBD2	TRBJ2-1	many	CASSPTLGSGREYNEQFF	TGCGCCAGCAGTCCCACATTGGGGAGCGGGAGAGAATACAATGAGCAGTTCTTC
TRBV12-3/TRBV12-4	-	TRBJ2-7	many	CASSLALVYEQYF	TGTGCCAGCAGTTTAGCGCTCGTCTACGAGCAGTACTTC
TRBV2	-	TRBJ1-5	many	CASSVSPGIEQPQHF	TGTGCCAGCAGTGTCTCCCCAGGGATTGAACAGCCCCAGCATTTT
TRBV10-2	-	TRBJ1-5	few	CASSESGLVGHISNQPQHF	TGCGCCAGCAGTGAGTCGGGTTTGGTTGGACACATTAGCAATCAGCCCCAGCATTTT
TRBV6-1	-	TRBJ2-5	many	CASRPNRALQETQYF	TGTGCCAGCAGGCCTAACAGGGCACTCCAAGAGACCCAGTACTTC
TRBV6-5	-	TRBJ2-6	many	CASSYGLATGANVLTF	TGTGCCAGCAGTTACGGGTTAGCGACTGGGGCCAACGTCCTGACTTTC
TRBV11-2	-	TRBJ2-7	-	CASSLESRAKRQYF	TGTGCCAGCAGCTTAGAGTCCAGGGCGAAGAGGCAGTACTTC
TRBV27	-	TRBJ2-3	-	CASSATDRSLDTQYF	TGTGCCAGCAGTGCCACGGATAGAAGTCTGGATACGCAGTATTTT
TRBV20-1	TRBD2	TRBJ2-3	few	CIPRPAGAVDTQYF	TGCATCCCTAGGCCAGCGGGAGCGGTAGATACGCAGTATTTT
TRBV5-4	-	TRBJ2-7	-	CASSLNSDHSYEQYF	TGTGCCAGCAGCCTAAACTCGGACCACTCCTACGAGCAGTACTTC
TRBV24-1	TRBD1	TRBJ2-1	-	CATSDLGGTGAGNEQFF	TGTGCCACCAGTGACCTGGGCGGGACAGGGGCCGGCAATGAGCAGTTCTTC
TRBV30	TRBD2	TRBJ2-2	few	CAWSGLAGWNTGELFF	TGTGCCTGGTCGGGTCTAGCGGGCTGGAACACCGGGGAGCTGTTTTTT
TRBV9	TRBD1	TRBJ1-2	few	CASSEADRRDYGYTF	TGTGCCAGCAGCGAGGCGGACAGGCGCGACTATGGCTACACCTTC
TRBV2	TRBD1	TRBJ2-3	many	CASTERTGWSTDTQYF	TGTGCCAGCACCGAAAGGACAGGGTGGAGCACAGATACGCAGTATTTT
TRBV2	-	TRBJ1-2	many	CASSDHGPYGYTF	TGTGCCAGCAGTGATCACGGACCATATGGCTACACCTTC
TRBV15	-	TRBJ2-2	few	CATSLRFTGELFF	TGTGCCACCAGCTTACGATTCACCGGGGAGCTGTTTTTT
TRBV29-1	-	TRBJ2-3	-	CSAPGPSTDTQYF	TGCAGTGCTCCGGGCCCGAGCACAGATACGCAGTATTTT
TRBV28	TRBD2	TRBJ2-1	-	CASSLGLGITFF	TGTGCCAGCAGTTTGGGACTAGGGATAACGTTCTTC
TRBV11-2	TRBD1	TRBJ2-7	many	CASSLVAGGFEQYF	TGTGCCAGCAGCTTAGTGGCAGGGGGCTTCGAGCAGTACTTC
TRBV5-6	-	TRBJ2-1	-	CASSDGHNEQFF	TGTGCCAGCTCTGACGGGCACAATGAGCAGTTCTTC
TRBV7-8	TRBD2	TRBJ2-7	many	CASSYAPGLAEYEQYF	TGTGCCAGCAGCTACGCCCCGGGACTAGCGGAATACGAGCAGTACTTC
TRBV18	-	TRBJ1-2	-	CASSPRSGDGFGYTF	TGTGCCAGCTCACCACGAAGCGGGGACGGGTTTGGCTACACCTTC
TRBV11-3	-	TRBJ1-1	-	CASRQPSTEAFF	TGTGCCAGCCGGCAGCCAAGCACTGAAGCTTTCTTT
TRBV10-3	TRBD2	TRBJ2-2	once	CASSYGLAEGTGELFF	TGTGCCAGCAGTTACGGGCTAGCGGAAGGGACCGGGGAGCTGTTTTTT
TRBV19	TRBD2	TRBJ2-2	few	CASTAGLARPGELFF	TGTGCCAGTACGGCGGGACTAGCACGCCCCGGGGAGCTGTTTTTT
TRBV6-9	-	TRBJ2-7	-	CASSYVHEQYF	TGTGCCAGCAGTTACGTTCACGAGCAGTACTTC
TRBV20-1	TRBD2	TRBJ2-1	many	CSARGRLSGSHEQFF	TGCAGTGCTAGAGGTAGGCTTAGCGGGAGCCATGAGCAGTTCTTC
TRBV7-9	TRBD1	TRBJ1-1	few	CASSLEGGARNTEAFF	TGTGCCAGCAGCTTAGAAGGGGGCGCAAGGAATACTGAAGCTTTCTTT
TRBV11-2	-	TRBJ1-1	many	CASSLREWNTEAFF	TGTGCCAGCAGCTTACGGGAGTGGAACACTGAAGCTTTCTTT
TRBV14	TRBD2	TRBJ2-1	-	CASRMSGSFYNEQFF	TGTGCCAGCAGGATGAGCGGGAGCTTCTACAATGAGCAGTTCTTC
TRBV6-1	TRBD2	TRBJ2-7	-	CASTAGAYEQYF	TGTGCCAGCACTGCGGGAGCCTACGAGCAGTACTTC
TRBV6-1	TRBD1	TRBJ1-4	-	CAIPGQGVNEKLFF	TGTGCCATCCCTGGACAGGGGGTTAATGAAAAACTGTTTTTT
TRBV15	TRBD1	TRBJ1-2	many	CATSSISGTGYGYTF	TGTGCCACCAGCAGCATTTCCGGGACAGGGTACGGCTACACCTTC
TRBV2	TRBD1	TRBJ2-7	many	CASSTGDRGYEQYF	TGTGCCAGCAGTACCGGGGACAGAGGCTACGAGCAGTACTTC
TRBV11-2	TRBD2	TRBJ2-5	many	CASSLESGGTQYF	TGTGCCAGCAGCTTAGAATCGGGGGGGACCCAGTACTTC
TRBV28	-	TRBJ2-3	many	CASRLGLGAMDTQYF	TGTGCCAGCAGGTTGGGTTTGGGGGCTATGGATACGCAGTATTTT
TRBV6-5	TRBD1	TRBJ1-5	many	CASSYPGQGSNQPQHF	TGTGCCAGCAGTTACCCGGGACAGGGTAGCAATCAGCCCCAGCATTTT
TRBV6-5	-	TRBJ1-2	once	CASSYDIFDYGYTF	TGTGCCAGCAGTTACGACATATTTGACTATGGCTACACCTTC
TRBV19	-	TRBJ2-1	few	CASSRAPYNEQFF	TGTGCCAGTAGTAGGGCCCCCTACAATGAGCAGTTCTTC
TRBV30	-	TRBJ2-1	many	CAWSSRNEQFF	TGTGCCTGGAGTTCGCGGAATGAGCAGTTCTTC
TRBV10-3	-	TRBJ2-7	many	CAISELTTYEQYF	TGTGCCATCAGTGAGTTAACAACCTACGAGCAGTACTTC
TRBV2	-	TRBJ2-1	many	CASGRHNEQFF	TGTGCCAGCGGGAGGCACAATGAGCAGTTCTTC
TRBV20-1	-	TRBJ1-2	-	CSAPQEGNYGYTF	TGCAGTGCCCCACAGGAGGGGAACTATGGCTACACCTTC
TRBV20-1	-	TRBJ2-3	many	CSARFGPIVTDTQYF	TGCAGTGCTAGATTCGGACCGATCGTGACAGATACGCAGTATTTT
TRBV14	-	TRBJ2-2	-	CASSQVAGLNTGELFF	TGTGCCAGCAGCCAAGTGGCAGGATTGAACACCGGGGAGCTGTTTTTT
TRBV2	-	TRBJ2-7	-	CASRIAGSYEQYF	TGTGCCAGCAGAATCGCTGGCTCCTACGAGCAGTACTTC
TRBV28	-	TRBJ2-7	few	CASCTGPEQYF	TGTGCCAGCTGCACAGGCCCTGAGCAGTACTTC